The 17 T cell receptor beta chains below were found in one sample sequenced in a study of cytomegalovirus exposure and HLA in healthy donors. Primers: 60 Vbeta forward and 13 Jbeta reverse. Sequenced by immunoSEQ multiplex PCR; TCRdb stores in-frame clones only, minus some. The sample has about 89,000 clones; roughly 86% are singletons. Sample: PBMCs. These receptors came from a man aged 25 to 40 in good health and CMV-seropositive.

This chain uses TRBV2 with TRBJ1-6, with TRBD1 matching 9 bases. After removal of 2 bases from V and 10 bases from J, the junction contained 6 bases not matched to a gene. Per germline, CDR1 SNHLY and CDR2 FYNNEI. The CDR3 has 15 residues. The CDR3 DNA sequence: TGTGCCAGCAGTGAACGGGACAGGGTTAGATCACCCCTCCACTTT. The encoded protein is CASSERDRVRSPLHF.

This clone was seen a handful of times. For the CDR3, the DNA is TGTGCCAGCCAGCGGGAGATCCACAACGAGCAGTACTTC. Its protein product is CASQREIHNEQYF. The V gene is TRBV7-9, the J gene TRBJ2-7, with 8 bases lining up with TRBD2. CDR3 length equals 13 residues. Germline loops: CDR1 SEHNR, CDR2 FQNEAQ (reference sequence). Trimming took 8 bases from V and 5 from J; bases not matched to a gene: 8.

This clone has a handful of counts. The J gene is TRBJ2-2, the V gene TRBV11-3, with D possibly TRBD2 on 6 matching bases. The V gene's germline CDR1 is SGHNT and CDR2 YENEEA. The CDR3 loop spans 14 amino acids. V was shortened by 4 bases and J by 0 bases, with 6 bases between the two germline ends. CDR3 region: CASSWGANTGELFF. Written as DNA, the CDR3 is TGTGCCAGCAGCTGGGGGGCGAACACCGGGGAGCTGTTTTTT.

The chain uses TRBV6-4 and TRBJ2-3; D is perhaps TRBD2 (5 bases). V lost 6 bases to trimming and J lost 4 bases, with 11 bases between them. Germline lookup yields CDR1 MRHNA and CDR2 SNTAGT. CDR3 length: 13 residues. In DNA, the CDR3 is TGTGCCAGCAGAGAGGGCGGGTCAGATACGCAGTATTTT. It is translated as CASREGGSDTQYF.

V gene TRBV5-1 combines with J gene TRBJ2-1, with 9 bases aligning to TRBD2. This CDR3 has 16 amino acids. Trimming took 4 bases from V and 3 from J; bases not matched to a gene: 8. The germline gives CDR1 SGHRS, CDR2 YFSETQ. The CDR3 is CASSIREAGGYNEQFF. The CDR3 region has the DNA TGCGCCAGCAGCATCCGTGAAGCGGGAGGCTACAATGAGCAGTTCTTC.

The rearrangement joins TRBV19 to TRBJ2-1; D is perhaps TRBD1 (5 bases). Looked up from germline, CDR1 is LNHDA and CDR2 is SQIVND (reference sequence). Trimming took off 0 bases at V and 8 bases at J, with 20 bases between the two ends. The length of the CDR3 is 17 residues. CDR3 sequence (DNA): TGTGCCAGTAGTATAGATCTCGAAGGCAGGGTGGTGTATGAGCAGTTCTTC. Protein sequence: CASSIDLEGRVVYEQFF.

The chain uses TRBV19 and TRBJ1-1, with TRBD1 matching over 10 bases. Germline CDR1 reads LNHDA; CDR2 reads SQIVND (reference sequence). The ends lost 5 bases at V and 3 bases at J; junction bases unmatched: 3. The CDR3 length is 14 residues. Written as DNA, the CDR3 is TGTGCCAGTAGTTGGGGACAGGGGCACACTGAAGCTTTCTTT. Translation gives CASSWGQGHTEAFF. The variable domain in full, completed from reference TRBV19 and TRBJ1-1, reads DGGITQSPKYLFRKEGQNVTLSCEQNLNHDAMYWYRQDPGQGLRLIYYSQIVNDFQKGDIAEGYSVSREKKESFPLTVTSAQKNPTAFYLCASSWGQGHTEAFFGQGTRLTVV.

The chain joins TRBV14 to TRBJ2-1, with no clear D. The CDR3 loop spans 11 amino acids. The V end lost 0 bases, the J end lost 8 bases, and 2 bases lay between the germline ends. Per the germline V gene, CDR1 is SGHDN and CDR2 is FVKESK. The CDR3 is CASSQDYEQFF. The CDR3 coding sequence is TGTGCCAGCAGCCAAGACTATGAGCAGTTCTTC.

J is TRBJ2-5 and V is TRBV27, with D possibly matching TRBD1 (5 bases). The CDR3 length is 13 residues. CDR1 is MNHEY and CDR2 is SMNVEV in the germline V gene (reference sequence). Trimming removed 0 bases at V and 5 bases at J, with 7 bases between. This CDR3 is CASSLSGAETQYF. The CDR3 DNA reads TGTGCCAGCAGTTTATCTGGGGCTGAGACCCAGTACTTC.

The rearrangement links TRBV5-1 to TRBJ2-3; TRBD2 aligns across 9 bases. The CDR3 sequence is 15 residues long. J lost 8 bases, V lost 0 bases, and 7 bases had no gene match. Germline CDR1 SGHRS, CDR2 YFSETQ. CDR3: CASSLGLAEEGTQYF. DNA for the CDR3: TGCGCCAGCAGCTTGGGACTAGCGGAGGAGGGTACGCAGTATTTT.

The V gene is TRBV4-1, the J gene TRBJ2-2, with a tentative D call TRBD2 (5 bases). The CDR3 has 14 residues. Germline assignment: CDR1 MGHRA and CDR2 YSYEKL. Trimming left V 0 bases short and J 7 bases short, with 9 bases between. The CDR3 coding sequence is TGCGCCAGCAGCCAAGATAACACTAGCGGGGAGCTGTTTTTT. Translated: CASSQDNTSGELFF.

The chain recombines TRBV27 with TRBJ2-2, with a weak D call TRBD2 (5 bases). Trimming took off 3 bases at V and 2 bases at J, with 7 bases between the two ends. This CDR3 has 14 residues. Germline CDR1 and CDR2: MNHEY and SMNVEV (reference sequence). In nucleotides, the CDR3 is TGTGCCAGCAGTTTGAGGGCTAACACCGGGGAGCTGTTTTTT. Residues: CASSLRANTGELFF.

This clone was detected only once. The chain's CDR3 is CASSLMGSGSNNEQFF. The CDR3 bases are TGTGCCAGCAGCTTGATGGGTAGCGGGAGTAATAATGAGCAGTTCTTC. The rearrangement joins TRBV5-4 to TRBJ2-1, with TRBD2 identical over 9 bases. Trimming removed 1 base from V and 7 bases from J; junction bases left unmatched: 9. Germline assignment: CDR1 SGHNT and CDR2 YYREEE (reference sequence). The CDR3 consists of 16 residues.

This clone came up once. V is TRBV28 and J is TRBJ2-7; perhaps TRBD2 as D (6 bases). V lost 3 bases and J lost 1, with 13 bases in between. The CDR3 runs to 15 residues. The germline gives CDR1 MDHEN, CDR2 SYDVKM. This CDR3 is CASSFGGKGSYEQYF. The CDR3 nucleotides read TGTGCCAGCAGTTTCGGGGGTAAGGGATCCTACGAGCAGTACTTC.

This clone was recorded only once. The chain recombines TRBV5-8 with TRBJ1-3, with D unclear. In germline, CDR1 is SGHTS, CDR2 YDEGEE. Trimming took off 0 bases at V and 3 bases at J, with 4 bases between the two ends. There are 13 residues in the CDR3. Here the CDR3 reads CASSLASGNTIYF. As DNA, the CDR3 is TGTGCCAGCAGCTTGGCCAGTGGAAACACCATATATTTT.

The V call is TRBV9, the J call TRBJ1-1; maybe TRBD1 (6 bases). Germline V gene data show CDR1 as SGDLS and CDR2 as YYNGEE. The CDR3 extends over 15 amino acids. The germline V and J ends were trimmed by 4 bases and 1 base, with 14 bases remaining between them. In DNA, the CDR3 is TGTGCCAGCAGCCCGCAGTTGGGACAGAACACTGAAGCTTTCTTT. Translating gives CASSPQLGQNTEAFF.

V gene TRBV28 combines with J gene TRBJ1-1; D uncertain. The length of the CDR3 is 15 residues. V lost 6 bases to trimming and J lost 0 bases, with 14 bases between them. Germline CDR1 and CDR2: MDHEN and SYDVKM. CDR3 sequence reads: CASSSIRNMNTEAFF. The CDR3, as DNA: TGTGCCAGCAGCTCTATCAGGAACATGAACACTGAAGCTTTCTTT.